This TCR beta chain was sequenced during a study of blood T cells in healthy people across ages. The authors ran a second PCR of about 6 to 11 cycles using a sample-barcoded 5' primer and a J-beta primer mix. TCRdb reanalysed the 5' RACE reads using MiXCR and keeps one entry per CDR3 protein. The sample has about 720,000 distinct CDR3 sequences, 20% to 25% seen once. CDR1 and CDR2 from the germline V gene are SGDLS and YYNGEE. V dropped 2 bases and J dropped 3; count of bases not matched to a gene: 8. This CDR3 comprises 16 residues. This clonotype was counted once. Sequences were obtained from blood. This clonotype was sampled from a man in his 70s in good health. This sequence joins TRBV9 and TRBJ2-5; TRBD2 agrees at 9 bases. This chain's CDR3 is CASSVREGRREETQYF. DNA of the CDR3: TGTGCCAGCAGCGTGCGGGAGGGCCGAAGAGAAGAGACCCAGTACTTC.